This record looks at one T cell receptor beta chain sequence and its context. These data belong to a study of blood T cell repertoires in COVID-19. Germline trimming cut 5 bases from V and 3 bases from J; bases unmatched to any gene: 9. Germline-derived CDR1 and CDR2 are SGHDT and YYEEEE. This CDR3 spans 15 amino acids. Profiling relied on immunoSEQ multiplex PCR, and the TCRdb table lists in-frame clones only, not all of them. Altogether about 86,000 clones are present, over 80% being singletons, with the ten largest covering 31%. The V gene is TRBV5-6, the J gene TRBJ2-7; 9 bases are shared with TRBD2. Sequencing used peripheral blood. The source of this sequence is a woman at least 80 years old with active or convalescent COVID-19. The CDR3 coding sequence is TGTGCCAGCAGACCGAAGACTAGCGGATACTACGAGCAGTACTTC. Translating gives CASRPKTSGYYEQYF. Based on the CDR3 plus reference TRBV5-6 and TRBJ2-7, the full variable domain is DAGVTQSPTHLIKTRGQQVTLRCSPKSGHDTVSWYQQALGQGPQFIFQYYEEEERQRGNFPDRFSGHQFPNYSSELNVNALLLGDSALYLCASRPKTSGYYEQYFGPGTRLTVT.